Presented here are 31 T cell receptor beta chains from one specimen sequenced in a study of response to subunit inactivated influenza vaccine. MiXCR was run by TCRdb on the RT-PCR reads, yielding one entry per CDR3 protein. The sample includes hundreds of thousands of distinct CDR3 sequences, 10% to 15% of them seen just once. This material consisted of PBMCs from blood, taken 40 to 50 days after vaccination. The receptors were sampled from a man aged 50-59 years who received an inactivated influenza vaccine.

This clonotype has just a few counts. The rearrangement uses TRBV24-1 and TRBJ2-1, with 8 bases lining up with TRBD2. Per germline, CDR1 KGHDR and CDR2 SFDVKD. Trimming cost V 3 bases and J 4 bases; bases outside gene matches: 7. This CDR3 is 16 amino acids long. DNA of the CDR3: TGTGCCACCAGTGATAGGAGGACTAGCCTTTACAATGAGCAGTTCTTC. Its translation is CATSDRRTSLYNEQFF.

The chain couples TRBV6-1 to TRBJ2-3; perhaps TRBD2 as D (6 bases). Trimming stripped 6 bases from V and 5 bases from J, with 12 bases between. This CDR3 region has 13 residues. The V gene's germline CDR1 is MNHNS and CDR2 SASEGT. The CDR3 DNA sequence: TGTGCCAGCAGCCGCCAAGCGGGAGATACGCAGTATTTT. Its protein is CASSRQAGDTQYF.

The rearrangement joins TRBV10-3 to TRBJ2-1; D is unclear. This CDR3 has 15 residues. CDR1 is ENHRY, CDR2 SYGVKD, per germline. V was cut by 2 bases and J by 3 bases, with 11 bases left in between. The CDR3: CAISEPTMSYNEQFF. CDR3 nucleotide sequence: TGTGCCATCAGTGAGCCTACCATGAGCTACAATGAGCAGTTCTTC.

This clonotype has more than one count but fewer than ten. The CDR3 loop is CSAPRTETYEQYF. The CDR3, as DNA: TGCAGTGCTCCCCGGACGGAAACCTACGAGCAGTACTTC. The J gene is TRBJ2-7, the V gene TRBV20-1; no clear D gene. The CDR3 has 13 residues. CDR1 is DFQATT and CDR2 is SNEGSKA in the germline V gene (reference sequence). V lost 5 bases, J lost 2 bases, and 13 bases lay in between.

This clonotype showed up just a few times. Germline and junction disagree at one end, which may indicate a read error. CDR3 nucleotide sequence: TGCGCCAGCAGCTTGGCCTTAGTGGAGAATGGGCAGTTCTTC. The encoded protein is CASSLALVENGQFF. The chain combines TRBV5-1 with TRBJ2-1; unclear D gene. The germline V gene encodes CDR1 SGHRS and CDR2 YFSETQ. This CDR3 spans 14 amino acids.

The chain has TRBV5-1 and TRBJ2-6; D remains unclear. V gave up 4 bases and J gave up 1 base, with 12 bases separating them. Germline V gives CDR1 SGHRS, CDR2 YFSETQ. This CDR3 has 16 amino acids. The CDR3 sequence is CASSPLGVSGANVLTF. CDR3 coding DNA: TGCGCCAGCAGCCCCCTCGGTGTGTCTGGGGCCAACGTCCTGACTTTC.

V and J are TRBV3-1 and TRBJ2-7; D perhaps matches TRBD2 (5 bases). Trimming removed 1 base at V and 7 bases at J, with 14 bases between. The CDR3 consists of 14 residues. Per germline, CDR1 LGHDT and CDR2 YNNKEL (reference sequence). The chain's CDR3 is CASSQVAGPGEQYF. Written as DNA, the CDR3 is TGTGCCAGCAGCCAAGTCGCAGGCCCGGGGGAGCAGTACTTC.

This clonotype occurred a few times. The chain joins TRBV6-1 to TRBJ2-2; possibly TRBD1 or TRBD2 for D (5 bases each). V lost 6 bases, J lost 4 bases, and 21 bases lay in between. The CDR3 has 17 residues. Germline lookup yields CDR1 MNHNS and CDR2 SASEGT. CDR3 amino acids: CASSPSFRGATTGELFF. The CDR3, as DNA: TGTGCCAGCAGCCCCTCCTTTAGAGGGGCCACCACCGGGGAGCTGTTTTTT.

This chain links TRBV20-1 with TRBJ2-7; D call uncertain. The CDR3 runs 14 residues. Germline values: CDR1 DFQATT, CDR2 SNEGSKA (reference sequence). V lost 5 bases and J 2 bases, leaving 16 bases between the germline ends. The CDR3 bases are TGCAGTGCTTCACTGCCACCTGGGGCCTACGAGCAGTACTTC. Amino acid sequence: CSASLPPGAYEQYF.

The chain combines TRBV12-3 or TRBV12-4 with TRBJ2-3, with TRBD2 as a possible D gene (6 bases). The CDR3 has 15 residues. The V end was cut by 6 bases, the J end by 4 bases, with 17 bases between. CDR3 coding DNA: TGTGCCAGCAGAGAGTCTCTAGCGTCTTCAGATACGCAGTATTTT. Residues: CASRESLASSDTQYF.

This clonotype was found a few times. The gene calls are TRBV18 and TRBJ2-2; the D gene is possibly TRBD1 (6 bases). The V end lost 2 bases, the J end lost 3 bases, and 10 bases lay between the germline ends. Germline V lookup: CDR1 KGHSH, CDR2 LQKENI. This CDR3 spans 15 amino acids. This CDR3 is CASSPSRGDTGELFF. The DNA for the CDR3 is TGTGCCAGCTCACCAAGCAGGGGCGACACCGGGGAGCTGTTTTTT. Supplemented by reference TRBV18 and TRBJ2-2, the full variable domain reads NAGVMQNPRHLVRRRGQEARLRCSPMKGHSHVYWYRQLPEEGLKFMVYLQKENIIDESGMPKERFSAEFPKEGPSILRIQQVVRGDSAAYFCASSPSRGDTGELFFGEGSRLTVL.

This clonotype appeared a few times. The rearrangement uses TRBV7-2 and TRBJ2-7; possible D gene TRBD1, 5 bases. The V gene lost 1 base and the J gene lost 6 bases, with 10 bases spanning the gap. The CDR3 has 13 amino acids. Germline V gene data show CDR1 as SGHTA and CDR2 as FQGNSA. The CDR3 loop is CASSLGSQGEQYF. The CDR3 coding sequence is TGTGCCAGCAGCTTAGGATCCCAGGGCGAGCAGTACTTC.

This clonotype has ten or more counts. The chain employs TRBV11-2 and TRBJ2-7; the match to TRBD2 covers 9 bases. After removal of 5 bases from V and 0 bases from J, the junction contained 14 bases not matched to a gene. Germline V gene lookup returns CDR1 SGHAT and CDR2 FQNNGV. CDR3 length: 18 residues. The DNA for the CDR3 is TGTGCCAGCAGCCGATTTCCCATAGCGGGAGATCGCTCCTACGAGCAGTACTTC. Translated: CASSRFPIAGDRSYEQYF.

This clonotype was counted a few times. V and J are TRBV12-3 or TRBV12-4 and TRBJ2-1; 12 nucleotides line up with TRBD2. J gave up 9 bases and V 7 bases, and 10 bases lay outside the gene matches. This CDR3 comprises 15 residues. The CDR3 loop is CASTPPSGRAGEQFF. CDR3 nucleotides: TGTGCCAGCACCCCCCCTAGCGGGAGGGCGGGTGAGCAGTTCTTC.

There are a few counts of this clonotype. This sequence joins TRBV10-3 and TRBJ2-1; TRBD2 matches at 12 bases. V dropped 2 bases and J dropped 15; count of bases not matched to a gene: 5. The CDR3 loop spans 13 amino acids. Germline V gene sequence: CDR1 ENHRY, CDR2 SYGVKD. CDR3 loop: CAISEGLAGFRFF. CDR3 DNA: TGTGCCATCAGTGAGGGACTAGCGGGATTTCGGTTCTTC.

The chain is built from TRBV6-1 and TRBJ2-1, with D possibly being TRBD2 (6 bases). This CDR3 region has 13 residues. Trimming stripped 6 bases from V and 4 bases from J, with 10 bases between. From germline, CDR1 is MNHNS and CDR2 SASEGT. The CDR3 region is CASRTGTYNEQFF. The CDR3 nucleotides read TGTGCCAGCAGAACCGGGACTTACAATGAGCAGTTCTTC.

This clonotype was observed a handful of times. The junction does not match germline at one end; this may be a read error. The chain joins TRBV28 to TRBJ2-2; no definite D call. Germline assignment: CDR1 MDHEN and CDR2 SYDVKM. The CDR3 runs to 14 residues. The CDR3, as DNA: TGTGCCAGCAGTTTATGGGGGAACGCCGGGGAGCTGTTTTTT. Residues: CASSLWGNAGELFF.

This clonotype occurred a few times. The chain employs TRBV5-1 and TRBJ2-3; 8 nucleotides align to TRBD1. V was pared by 1 base and J by 4 bases, with 14 bases of the junction left unmatched. The CDR3 is 18 residues long. CDR1 and CDR2 (germline): SGHRS, YFSETQ. DNA for the CDR3: TGCGCCAGCAGCTTGACCCGGGACAGGCCTGTCTGGGCAGATACGCAGTATTTT. This gives the protein CASSLTRDRPVWADTQYF. The full variable domain, its missing parts supplied by reference TRBV5-1 and TRBJ2-3, is KAGVTQTPRYLIKTRGQQVTLSCSPISGHRSVSWYQQTPGQGLQFLFEYFSETQRNKGNFPGRFSGRQFSNSRSEMNVSTLELGDSALYLCASSLTRDRPVWADTQYFGPGTRLTVL.

The chain combines TRBV7-9 with TRBJ2-1; 7 bases align to TRBD2. CDR3 size: 15 residues. After removal of 8 bases from V and 4 bases from J, the junction contained 11 bases not matched to a gene. Germline loops: CDR1 SEHNR, CDR2 FQNEAQ (reference sequence). CDR3 protein: CASGWRGGTYNEQFF. In nucleotides, the CDR3 is TGTGCCAGCGGCTGGAGGGGAGGGACTTACAATGAGCAGTTCTTC.

This clonotype was found a few times. This sequence joins TRBV6-2 or TRBV6-3 and TRBJ2-1, with 14 bases that match TRBD2. In germline, CDR1 is MNHEY, CDR2 SVGEGT. Trimming at V came to 7 bases and at J to 8 bases, leaving 4 bases not matched to a gene. The CDR3 runs 14 residues. CDR3 region: CASNRLAGGYEQFF. CDR3 in DNA: TGTGCCAGCAACCGACTAGCGGGGGGGTATGAGCAGTTCTTC.

The sample holds a few counts of this clonotype. The chain is built from TRBV28 and TRBJ1-6; 9 bases fit TRBD1. CDR3 size: 16 residues. Per germline, CDR1 MDHEN and CDR2 SYDVKM. V dropped 4 bases and J dropped 15; count of bases not matched to a gene: 16. The chain's CDR3 is CASSSFAGTGSSHLHF. As DNA, the CDR3 is TGTGCCAGCAGTTCGTTCGCGGGGACAGGGAGCAGTCACCTCCACTTT.

Only a few counts were recorded for this clonotype. V usage is TRBV7-8 and J usage is TRBJ2-3; 10 nucleotides align to TRBD2. There are 17 residues in the CDR3. V lost 3 bases and J lost 1; bases outside the gene matches: 7. Germline V lookup: CDR1 SGHVS, CDR2 FQNEAQ. The CDR3 spells CASSLGAGGPGTDTQYF. The DNA for the CDR3 is TGTGCCAGCAGCTTGGGAGCGGGGGGGCCGGGCACAGATACGCAGTATTTT.

V usage is TRBV4-3 and J usage is TRBJ2-1; D could derive from TRBD1 or TRBD2 (5 bases each). This CDR3 contains 14 residues. V lost 0 bases and J lost 10, with 13 bases in between. The V gene's germline CDR1 is LGHNA and CDR2 YSLEER. This CDR3 reads CASSQEIGGREQFF. CDR3 sequence (DNA): TGCGCCAGCAGCCAAGAGATTGGGGGACGCGAGCAGTTCTTC.

The chain recombines TRBV28 with TRBJ2-1; 9 bases align to TRBD2. The CDR3 has 14 residues. Losses at the gene ends were 1 base for V and 10 bases for J; bases not matched to a gene: 5. CDR1 and CDR2 from the germline V gene are MDHEN and SYDVKM. CDR3 protein: CASSLSVTSGEQFF. The CDR3 coding sequence is TGTGCCAGCAGTTTATCCGTGACTAGCGGCGAGCAGTTCTTC.

This clonotype has more than one count but fewer than ten. V gene TRBV29-1 combines with J gene TRBJ2-1; 10 nucleotides match TRBD2. The germline V gene encodes CDR1 SQVTM and CDR2 ANQGSEA. There are 15 residues in the CDR3. J gave up 6 bases and V 4 bases, and 9 bases lay outside the gene matches. The CDR3 region is CSVVGLAGASNEQFF. The CDR3 DNA is TGCAGCGTTGTGGGCCTAGCGGGAGCGAGCAATGAGCAGTTCTTC.

The V gene is TRBV20-1, the J gene TRBJ1-5; 9 bases match TRBD1. Germline V gives CDR1 DFQATT, CDR2 SNEGSKA (reference sequence). The CDR3 extends over 16 amino acids. V was pared by 1 base and J by 3 bases, with 7 bases of the junction left unmatched. The CDR3 spells CSARGGQGGVNQPQHF. In DNA form, the CDR3 reads TGCAGTGCTAGAGGGGGACAGGGTGGAGTCAATCAGCCCCAGCATTTT.

This clonotype was observed at least ten times. The rearrangement links TRBV20-1 to TRBJ2-5; possibly TRBD1 for D (6 bases). Germline V CDR1 and CDR2: DFQATT, SNEGSKA (reference sequence). The CDR3 is made up of 13 amino acids. The V and J ends lost 6 bases and 2 bases respectively, with 13 bases between them. The CDR3 sequence: CSAKRTAQETQYF. CDR3 DNA: TGCAGTGCCAAGAGGACAGCACAAGAGACCCAGTACTTC.

The genes are TRBV5-6 and TRBJ2-1; 8 bases map to TRBD2. From germline, CDR1 is SGHDT and CDR2 YYEEEE. Germline trimming cut 0 bases from V and 4 bases from J; bases unmatched to any gene: 6. The CDR3 has 16 amino acids. CDR3: CASSLAPGLDYNEQFF. Written as DNA, the CDR3 is TGTGCCAGCAGCTTGGCCCCGGGACTAGATTACAATGAGCAGTTCTTC.

This clonotype has more than one count but fewer than ten. The chain has TRBV9 and TRBJ1-4, with D hard to call. Germline V lookup: CDR1 SGDLS, CDR2 YYNGEE. The CDR3 extends over 15 amino acids. V was trimmed by 0 bases and J by 8 bases, leaving 14 bases between them. CDR3 loop: CASSVDPGASEKLFF. The CDR3 DNA sequence: TGTGCCAGCAGCGTAGACCCGGGAGCGAGCGAAAAACTGTTTTTT. Full variable domain (rest looked up from reference TRBV9 and TRBJ1-4): DSGVTQTPKHLITATGQRVTLRCSPRSGDLSVYWYQQSLDQGLQFLIQYYNGEERAKGNILERFSAQQFPDLHSELNLSSLELGDSALYFCASSVDPGASEKLFFGSGTQLSVL.

Notes on this clonotype: At one boundary the junction diverges from the germline segment, which might be a read error. The V and J genes are TRBV12-3 or TRBV12-4 and TRBJ2-4, with D unclear. CDR3 length equals 15 residues. CDR3 region: CASSLGIHTKNIQHF. CDR3 nucleotides: TGTGCCAGCAGTTTAGGGATCCACACCAAAAACATTCAGCACTTC.

The chain joins TRBV12-3 or TRBV12-4 to TRBJ1-2, with a tentative D call TRBD1 (5 bases). V lost 5 bases and J lost 8, with 18 bases in between. The CDR3 runs 14 residues. The CDR3 sequence: CASSGGLLEGGYTF. In nucleotides, the CDR3 is TGTGCCAGCAGTGGCGGTCTACTCGAGGGGGGCTACACCTTC.